This TCR beta chain was found in a study of cytomegalovirus exposure and HLA in healthy donors. Overall study findings and caveats: Later analysis revealed greater clonal expansion in HLA-associated TCR beta chains than in equally common others.

The study ran its PCR with 60 Vbeta and 13 Jbeta primers. TCRdb keeps only in-frame clones here, not all; method: immunoSEQ multiplex PCR. This sample yields roughly 250,000 clones, of which about four fifths are seen a single time; roughly 0.31% belongs to the top ten. CDR3 length: 15 residues. The germline V and J ends were trimmed by 4 bases and 7 bases, with 17 bases remaining between them. Germline CDR1 is SGHTS and CDR2 is YDEGEE. This clone was seen a handful of times. Its antigen is not identified. Input material: PBMCs. The TCR originated in a girl aged 2-10 years in good health and CMV-seronegative. The chain recombines TRBV5-8 with TRBJ1-4; D is unresolved. In nucleotides, the CDR3 is TGTGCCAGCAGCGGTTCTCGGGGATTAGGTGAAAAACTGTTTTTT. It translates to CASSGSRGLGEKLFF.